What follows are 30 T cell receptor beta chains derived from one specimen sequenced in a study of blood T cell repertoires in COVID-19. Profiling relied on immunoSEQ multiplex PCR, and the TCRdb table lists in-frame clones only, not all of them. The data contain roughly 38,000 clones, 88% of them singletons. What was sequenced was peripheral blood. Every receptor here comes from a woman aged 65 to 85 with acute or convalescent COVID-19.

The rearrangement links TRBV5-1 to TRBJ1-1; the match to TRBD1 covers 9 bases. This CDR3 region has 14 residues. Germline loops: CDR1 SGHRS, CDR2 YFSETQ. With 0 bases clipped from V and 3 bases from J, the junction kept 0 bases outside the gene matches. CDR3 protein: CASSLDRGHTEAFF. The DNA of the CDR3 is TGCGCCAGCAGCTTGGACAGGGGGCACACTGAAGCTTTCTTT.

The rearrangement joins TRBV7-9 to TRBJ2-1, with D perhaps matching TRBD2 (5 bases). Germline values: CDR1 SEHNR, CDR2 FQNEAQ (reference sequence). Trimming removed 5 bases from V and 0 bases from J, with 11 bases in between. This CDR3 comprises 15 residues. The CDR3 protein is CASSERGSSYNEQFF. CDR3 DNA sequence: TGTGCCAGCAGCGAACGGGGTTCCTCCTACAATGAGCAGTTCTTC. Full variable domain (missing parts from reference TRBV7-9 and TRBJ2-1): DTGVSQNPRHKITKRGQNVTFRCDPISEHNRLYWYRQTLGQGPEFLTYFQNEAQLEKSRLLSDRFSAERPKGSFSTLEIQRTEQGDSAMYLCASSERGSSYNEQFFGPGTRLTVL.

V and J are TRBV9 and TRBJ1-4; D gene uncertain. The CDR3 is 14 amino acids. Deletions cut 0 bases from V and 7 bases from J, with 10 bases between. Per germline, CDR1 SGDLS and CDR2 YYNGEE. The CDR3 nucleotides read TGTGCCAGCAGCGTAGAGGAGGGAAGTGAAAAACTGTTTTTT. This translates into CASSVEEGSEKLFF.

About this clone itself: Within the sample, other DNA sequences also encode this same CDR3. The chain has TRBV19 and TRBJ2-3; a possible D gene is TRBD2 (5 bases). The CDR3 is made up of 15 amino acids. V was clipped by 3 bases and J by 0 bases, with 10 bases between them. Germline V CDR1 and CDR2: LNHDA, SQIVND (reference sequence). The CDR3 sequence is CASSIQSGSTDTQYF. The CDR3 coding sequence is TGTGCCAGTAGTATTCAAAGCGGTAGCACAGATACGCAGTATTTT. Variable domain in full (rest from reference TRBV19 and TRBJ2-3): DGGITQSPKYLFRKEGQNVTLSCEQNLNHDAMYWYRQDPGQGLRLIYYSQIVNDFQKGDIAEGYSVSREKKESFPLTVTSAQKNPTAFYLCASSIQSGSTDTQYFGPGTRLTVL.

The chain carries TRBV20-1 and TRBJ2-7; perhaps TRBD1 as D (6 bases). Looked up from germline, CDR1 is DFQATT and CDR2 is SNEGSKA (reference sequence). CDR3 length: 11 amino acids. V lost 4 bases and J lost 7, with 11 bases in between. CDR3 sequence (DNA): TGCAGTGCTATTTGGGGGCAAGAGCAGTACGTC. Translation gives CSAIWGQEQYV.

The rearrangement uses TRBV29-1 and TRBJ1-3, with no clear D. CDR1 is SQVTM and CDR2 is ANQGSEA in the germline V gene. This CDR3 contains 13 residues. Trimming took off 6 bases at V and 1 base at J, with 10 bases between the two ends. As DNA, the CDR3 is TGCAGCGTGGGTCAGGCGTCTGGAAACACCATATATTTT. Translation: CSVGQASGNTIYF.

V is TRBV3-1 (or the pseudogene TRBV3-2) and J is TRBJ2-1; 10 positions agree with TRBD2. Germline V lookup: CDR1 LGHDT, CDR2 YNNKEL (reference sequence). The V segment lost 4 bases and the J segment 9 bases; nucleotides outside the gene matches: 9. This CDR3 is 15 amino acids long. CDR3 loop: CASSLLAGVLVEQFF. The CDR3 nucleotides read TGTGCCAGCAGCCTTCTAGCGGGAGTGCTCGTTGAGCAGTTCTTC.

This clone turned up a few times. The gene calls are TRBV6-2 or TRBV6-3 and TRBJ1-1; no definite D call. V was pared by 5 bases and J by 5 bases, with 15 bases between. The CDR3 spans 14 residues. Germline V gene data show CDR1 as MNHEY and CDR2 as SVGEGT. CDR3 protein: CASSIQREGTEAFF. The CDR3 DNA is TGTGCCAGCAGTATACAGAGGGAAGGAACTGAAGCTTTCTTT.

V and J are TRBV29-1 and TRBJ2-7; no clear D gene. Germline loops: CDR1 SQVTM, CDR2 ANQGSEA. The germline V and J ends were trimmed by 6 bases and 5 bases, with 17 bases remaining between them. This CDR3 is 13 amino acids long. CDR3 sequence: CSVSRSALDEQYV. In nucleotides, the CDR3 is TGCAGCGTCTCGAGATCAGCGCTGGACGAGCAGTACGTC.

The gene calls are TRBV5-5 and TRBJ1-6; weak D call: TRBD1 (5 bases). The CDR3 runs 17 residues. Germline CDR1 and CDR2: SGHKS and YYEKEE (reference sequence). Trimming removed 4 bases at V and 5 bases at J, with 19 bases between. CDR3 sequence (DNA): TGTGCCAGCAGCCGGGGGGTGGTGATGGGCGATAATTCACCCCTCCACTTT. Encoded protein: CASSRGVVMGDNSPLHF.

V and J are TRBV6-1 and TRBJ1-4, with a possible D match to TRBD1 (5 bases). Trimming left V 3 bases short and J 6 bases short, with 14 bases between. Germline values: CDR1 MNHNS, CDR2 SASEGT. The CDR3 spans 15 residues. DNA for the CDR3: TGTGCCAGCAGTGACCAGGGACTTACTTATGAAAAACTGTTTTTT. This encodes CASSDQGLTYEKLFF.

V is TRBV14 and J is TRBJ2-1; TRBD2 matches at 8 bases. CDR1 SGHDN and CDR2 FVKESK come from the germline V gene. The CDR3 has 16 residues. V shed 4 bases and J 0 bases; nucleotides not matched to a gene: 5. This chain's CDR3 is CASSLIAGSSYNEQFF. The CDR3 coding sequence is TGTGCCAGCAGCCTTATAGCGGGAAGCTCCTACAATGAGCAGTTCTTC. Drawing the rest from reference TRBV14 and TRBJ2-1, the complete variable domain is EAGVTQFPSHSVIEKGQTVTLRCDPISGHDNLYWYRRVMGKEIKFLLHFVKESKQDESGMPNNRFLAERTGGTYSTLKVQPAELEDSGVYFCASSLIAGSSYNEQFFGPGTRLTVL.

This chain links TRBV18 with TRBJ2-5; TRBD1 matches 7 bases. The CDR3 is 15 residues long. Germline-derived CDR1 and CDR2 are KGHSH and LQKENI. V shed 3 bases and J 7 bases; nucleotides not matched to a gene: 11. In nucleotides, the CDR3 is TGTGCCAGCTCACCGAGGGACAGCGCCGAGGGGACCCAGTACTTC. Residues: CASSPRDSAEGTQYF.

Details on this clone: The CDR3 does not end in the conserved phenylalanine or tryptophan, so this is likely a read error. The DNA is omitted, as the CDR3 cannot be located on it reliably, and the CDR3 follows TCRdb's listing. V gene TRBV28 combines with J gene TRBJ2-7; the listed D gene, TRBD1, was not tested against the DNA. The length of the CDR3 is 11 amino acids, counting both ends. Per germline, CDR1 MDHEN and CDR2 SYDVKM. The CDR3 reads CASSTSGLFLL.

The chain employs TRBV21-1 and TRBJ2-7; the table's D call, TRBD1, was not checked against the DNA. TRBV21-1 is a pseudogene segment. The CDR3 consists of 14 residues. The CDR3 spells CASSKSPQAYEQYV. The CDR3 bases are TGTGCCAGCAGCAAAAGTCCCCAGGCCTACGAGCAGTACGTC.

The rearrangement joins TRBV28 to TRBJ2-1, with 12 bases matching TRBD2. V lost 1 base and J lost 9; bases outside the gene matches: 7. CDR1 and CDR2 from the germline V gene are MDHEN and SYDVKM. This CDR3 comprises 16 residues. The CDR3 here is CASSLLGLAGGIEQFF. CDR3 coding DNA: TGTGCCAGCAGTTTATTAGGGCTAGCGGGGGGGATTGAGCAGTTCTTC.

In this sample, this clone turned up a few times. CDR3 loop: CATERGQFWNEQFF. DNA of the CDR3: TGTGCCACCGAAAGGGGGCAGTTTTGGAATGAGCAGTTCTTC. The chain is built from TRBV28 and TRBJ2-1; 7 bases fit TRBD1. The CDR3 sequence is 14 residues long. The trim removed 10 bases at V and 7 bases at J, leaving 13 bases unmatched. Germline CDR1 and CDR2: MDHEN and SYDVKM.

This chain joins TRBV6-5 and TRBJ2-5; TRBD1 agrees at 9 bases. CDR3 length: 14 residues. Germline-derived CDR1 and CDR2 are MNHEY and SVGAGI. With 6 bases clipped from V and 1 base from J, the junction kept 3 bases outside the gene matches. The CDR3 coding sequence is TGTGCCAGCAGGTCGACAGGGGGCCAAGAGACCCAGTACTTC. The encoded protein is CASRSTGGQETQYF.

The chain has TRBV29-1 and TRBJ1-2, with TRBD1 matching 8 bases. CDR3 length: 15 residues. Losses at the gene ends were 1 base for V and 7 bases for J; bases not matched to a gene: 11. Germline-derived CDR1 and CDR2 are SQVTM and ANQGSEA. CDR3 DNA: TGCAGCGTTGAAGCAGGGACAGGTAGTCCCTCTGGCTACACCTTC. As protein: CSVEAGTGSPSGYTF.

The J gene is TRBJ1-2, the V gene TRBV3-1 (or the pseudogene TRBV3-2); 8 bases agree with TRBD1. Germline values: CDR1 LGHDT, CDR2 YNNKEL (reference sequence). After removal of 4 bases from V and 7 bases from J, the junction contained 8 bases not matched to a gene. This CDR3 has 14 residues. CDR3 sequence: CASSLSGQGAGYTF. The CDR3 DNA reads TGTGCCAGCAGCCTGAGTGGACAGGGAGCTGGCTACACCTTC.

The CDR3 DNA sequence: TGTGCCAGCAGCCTCCAGGAGAACACTGAAGCTTTCTTT. Amino acids: CASSLQENTEAFF. This rearrangement joins TRBV14 to TRBJ1-1; D uncertain. The CDR3 is 13 residues long. The germline V and J ends were trimmed by 4 bases and 1 base, with 7 bases remaining between them. Per the germline V gene, CDR1 is SGHDN and CDR2 is FVKESK.

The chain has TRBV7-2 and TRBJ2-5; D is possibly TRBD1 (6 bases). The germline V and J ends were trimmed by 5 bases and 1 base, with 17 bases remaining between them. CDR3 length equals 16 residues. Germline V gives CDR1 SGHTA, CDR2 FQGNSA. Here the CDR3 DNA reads TGTGCCAGCAGCCATAGCCCCGACAGGTCCCAAGAGACCCAGTACTTC. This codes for CASSHSPDRSQETQYF.

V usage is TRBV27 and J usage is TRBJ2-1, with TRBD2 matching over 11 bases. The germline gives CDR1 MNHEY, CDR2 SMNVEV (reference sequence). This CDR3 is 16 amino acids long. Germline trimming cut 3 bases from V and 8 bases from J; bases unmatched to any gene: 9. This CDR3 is CASSFLSGGAVDEQFF. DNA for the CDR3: TGTGCCAGCAGTTTTCTTAGCGGGGGGGCCGTCGATGAGCAGTTCTTC.

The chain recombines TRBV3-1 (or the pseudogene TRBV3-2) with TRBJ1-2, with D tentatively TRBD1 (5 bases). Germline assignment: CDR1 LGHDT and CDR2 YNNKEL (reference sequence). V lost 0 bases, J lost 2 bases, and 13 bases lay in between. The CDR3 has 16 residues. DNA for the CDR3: TGTGCCAGCAGCCAAGAGGCGGGGACGGGGAACTATGGCTACACCTTC. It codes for CASSQEAGTGNYGYTF.

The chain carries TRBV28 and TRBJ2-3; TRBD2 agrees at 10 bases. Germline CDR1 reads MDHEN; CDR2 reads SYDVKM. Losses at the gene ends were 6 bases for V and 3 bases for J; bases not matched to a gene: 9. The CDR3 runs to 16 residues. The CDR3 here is CASSPHQGLATDTQYF. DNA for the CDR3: TGTGCCAGCAGCCCACACCAGGGACTAGCGACAGATACGCAGTATTTT.

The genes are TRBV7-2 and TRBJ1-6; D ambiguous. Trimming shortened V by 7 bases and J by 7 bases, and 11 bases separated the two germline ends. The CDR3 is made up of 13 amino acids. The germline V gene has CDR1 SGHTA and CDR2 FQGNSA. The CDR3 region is CASTVKRNSPLHF. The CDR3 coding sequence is TGTGCCAGCACCGTCAAGCGCAATTCACCCCTCCACTTT.

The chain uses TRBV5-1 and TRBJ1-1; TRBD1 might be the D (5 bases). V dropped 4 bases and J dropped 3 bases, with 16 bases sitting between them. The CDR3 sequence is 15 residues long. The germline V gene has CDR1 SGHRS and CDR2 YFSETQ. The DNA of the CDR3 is TGCGCCAGCAGCGTATCCAGCGGGACCCACACTGAAGCTTTCTTT. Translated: CASSVSSGTHTEAFF.

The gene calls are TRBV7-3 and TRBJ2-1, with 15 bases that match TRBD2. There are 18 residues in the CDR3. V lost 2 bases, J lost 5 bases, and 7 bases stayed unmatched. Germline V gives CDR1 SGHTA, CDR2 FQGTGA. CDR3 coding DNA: TGTGCCAGCAGCTTAGCCGGGACTAGCGGGAGGTTTCACAATGAGCAGTTCTTC. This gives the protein CASSLAGTSGRFHNEQFF.

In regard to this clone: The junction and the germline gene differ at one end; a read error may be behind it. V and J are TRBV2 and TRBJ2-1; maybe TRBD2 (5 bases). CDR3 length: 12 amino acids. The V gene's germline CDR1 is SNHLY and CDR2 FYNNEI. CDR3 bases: TGTGCCAGCAGTGTTTTAGAGGGCGACGCGGTCTTC. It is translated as CASSVLEGDAVF.

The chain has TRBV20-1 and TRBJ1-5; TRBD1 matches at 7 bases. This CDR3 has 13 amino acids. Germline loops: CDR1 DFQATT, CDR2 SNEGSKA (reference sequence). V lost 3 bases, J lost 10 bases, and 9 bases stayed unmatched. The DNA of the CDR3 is TGCAGTGCTAGTCTCCAGGGGGGAGATCCCCAGCATTTT. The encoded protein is CSASLQGGDPQHF.